This TCR beta chain was recovered during a study of blood T cell repertoires in COVID-19. Study as a whole: The cDNA or gDNA used as material had been derived from T cells, B-cell-depleted T cells, or PBMCs.

Germline CDR1 and CDR2: LNHDA and SQIVND (reference sequence). This CDR3 region has 13 residues. V was cut by 7 bases and J by 9 bases, with 18 bases left in between. Generated by immunoSEQ multiplex PCR, the TCRdb table keeps only in-frame clones and is missing some. The sample lists about 200,000 clones, roughly 90% occurring once. The sample was peripheral blood. The V gene is TRBV19, the J gene TRBJ1-1; D possibly corresponds to TRBD1 (6 bases). The sequence was collected from a man between 18 and 35 years old with active or convalescent COVID-19. CDR3: CASTTGAQGQAFF. The CDR3 DNA is TGTGCCAGTACTACCGGTGCCCAGGGGCAAGCTTTCTTT.